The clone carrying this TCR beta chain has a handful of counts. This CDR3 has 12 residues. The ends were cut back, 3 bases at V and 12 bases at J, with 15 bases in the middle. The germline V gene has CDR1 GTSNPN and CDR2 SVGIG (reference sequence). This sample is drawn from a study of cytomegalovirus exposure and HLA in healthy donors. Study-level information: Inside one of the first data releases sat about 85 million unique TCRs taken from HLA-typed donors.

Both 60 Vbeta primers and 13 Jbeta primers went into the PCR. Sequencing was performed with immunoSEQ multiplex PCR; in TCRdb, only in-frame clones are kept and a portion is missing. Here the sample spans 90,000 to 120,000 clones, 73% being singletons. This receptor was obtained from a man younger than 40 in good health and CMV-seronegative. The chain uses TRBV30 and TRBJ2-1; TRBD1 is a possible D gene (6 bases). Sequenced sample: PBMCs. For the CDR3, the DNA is TGTGCCTGGAGGGAAGGGACATTGGGGCAGTTCTTC. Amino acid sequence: CAWREGTLGQFF.